The entry below gives a single TCR beta chain sequence along with its context. The specificity of this receptor is unknown. Base qualities were left out, and no much larger clone turns up one base away. Libraries came from PCR. Sequencing used an Illumina HiSeq 2500. To normalize quantification of the TCRbeta repertoire, the TCR libraries were built with molecular barcoding that relied on unique molecular identifiers. TCRdb reran the public reads through fastp at Q25 and MiXCR, keeping productive beta chains. Rows matching on CDR3 protein sequence are summarized as one entry with the most common DNA and genes. In this sample the table shows about 340,000 distinct CDR3 sequences, 10% of which occur a single time. The top ten clonotypes cover 2% to 3% of the sample. The CDR3 runs 15 residues from the cysteine to the phenylalanine. The entry retains the CDR3 DNA only, 45 bases that are in frame from base 1. The V end loses 0 bases and the J end loses 0 bases, and a stretch of 7 bases separates them. CDR1 and CDR2 were assigned from the germline V gene as SGHDT and YYEEEE.

This sample stems from a study of T-cell reconstitution after alpha-beta-depleted transplantation in children (TCRdb year 2016). Regarding the research as a whole: Using TCR repertoire profiling, the study followed T-cell immune reconstitution in a quantitative way in children after TCRalphabeta/CD19-depleted allogeneic hematopoietic cell transplantation.

The specimen was PBMCs from the stem cell graft donor, collected from the stem cell graft. This chain is built from TRBV5-6 and TRBJ2-1, and TRBD1 may be the D gene, going by 5 matching bases. The sequence derives from a human donor who donated a stem cell graft to a child with acute lymphoblastic leukemia. This receptor carries the CDR3 CASSLGQRSYNEQFF. The DNA is as follows: TGTGCCAGCAGCTTGGGACAGCGCTCCTACAATGAGCAGTTCTTC.